This T cell receptor (beta chain) appears in the sequencing data of a study of PD-1 blockade in classical Hodgkin lymphoma. Sequenced by immunoSEQ multiplex PCR; TCRdb stores in-frame clones only, minus some. Of approximately 99,000 clones in the sample, approximately 90% were seen once. The study, taken as a whole, reports: By C4D1 there was a significant rise in CD4+ TCR diversity but not in CD8+ TCR diversity. Any patient who commenced nivolumab under 1 year after ASCT was excluded. Reports described newly diagnosed patients as having lower baseline TCR diversity than healthy donors.

Germline-derived CDR1 and CDR2 are LNHDA and SQIVND (reference sequence). V dropped 3 bases and J dropped 0 bases, with 15 bases sitting between them. This CDR3 comprises 17 residues. Points on this clone: Its antigen remains unidentified.

Autologous stem cell transplantation was followed by relapse in every patient, and brentuximab vedotin exposure varied. The sequence derives from a human donor with classical Hodgkin lymphoma. The source material was peripheral blood mononuclear cells (PBMCs), sampled before the second cycle of nivolumab. The rearrangement links TRBV19 to TRBJ1-5, with TRBD1 as a possible D gene (5 bases). The CDR3 region is CASSIGWLTVSNQPQHF. CDR3 sequence (DNA): TGTGCCAGTAGTATTGGATGGTTGACAGTTAGCAATCAGCCCCAGCATTTT.